One sample yielded the 5 T cell receptor beta chains listed below, sequenced in a study of blood T cell repertoires in COVID-19. TCRdb keeps only in-frame clones here, not all; method: immunoSEQ multiplex PCR. The repertoire includes a few hundred thousand clones, 80% to 85% of them detected once, and around 14% sits in the top ten. The sequencing input was peripheral blood. These receptors were obtained from an older person with COVID-19, enrolled during active disease.

This chain uses TRBV4-3 with TRBJ1-6; the D gene is possibly TRBD1 (6 bases). This CDR3 has 18 residues. V was pared by 0 bases and J by 5 bases, with 17 bases between. The germline V gene has CDR1 LGHNA and CDR2 YSLEER. The CDR3 protein is CASSQDAPQGFHNSPLHF. CDR3 coding DNA: TGCGCCAGCAGCCAAGATGCCCCGCAGGGGTTTCATAATTCACCCCTCCACTTT.

The rearrangement links TRBV5-1 to TRBJ1-6, with 8 bases identical to TRBD1. Germline loops: CDR1 SGHRS, CDR2 YFSETQ. J lost 0 bases, V lost 4 bases, and 15 bases had no gene match. The length of the CDR3 is 20 residues. CDR3 bases: TGCGCCAGCAGCACCCGGGACAGGACGTTCGCTAGCTCCTATAATTCACCCCTCCACTTT. Translated: CASSTRDRTFASSYNSPLHF.

This chain connects TRBV7-2 to TRBJ2-3, with D possibly matching TRBD2 (6 bases). V shed 1 base and J shed 1 base, with 18 bases lying between them. The germline CDR1 and CDR2 sequences are SGHTA and FQGNSA. This CDR3 is built from 18 residues. The CDR3 loop is CASSLVGSGVLGTDTQYF. In nucleotides, the CDR3 is TGTGCCAGCAGCTTAGTCGGGTCGGGGGTCCTAGGCACAGATACGCAGTATTTT.

The chain is built from TRBV30 and TRBJ1-4; the D gene is possibly TRBD1 (6 bases). V gave up 0 bases and J gave up 0 bases, with 8 bases separating them. The germline V gene encodes CDR1 GTSNPN and CDR2 SVGIG (reference sequence). The CDR3 is 15 residues long. The CDR3 protein is CAWSVGQSTNEKLFF. CDR3 sequence (DNA): TGTGCCTGGAGTGTAGGACAGTCAACTAATGAAAAACTGTTTTTT.

V is TRBV19 and J is TRBJ2-3, with D tentatively TRBD1 (6 bases). The germline CDR1 and CDR2 sequences are LNHDA and SQIVND (reference sequence). The length of the CDR3 is 15 residues. Trimming stripped 6 bases from V and 3 bases from J, with 16 bases between. DNA for the CDR3: TGTGCCAGTAGCGTACAGGGTGATGAAACAGATACGCAGTATTTT. Amino acids: CASSVQGDETDTQYF.